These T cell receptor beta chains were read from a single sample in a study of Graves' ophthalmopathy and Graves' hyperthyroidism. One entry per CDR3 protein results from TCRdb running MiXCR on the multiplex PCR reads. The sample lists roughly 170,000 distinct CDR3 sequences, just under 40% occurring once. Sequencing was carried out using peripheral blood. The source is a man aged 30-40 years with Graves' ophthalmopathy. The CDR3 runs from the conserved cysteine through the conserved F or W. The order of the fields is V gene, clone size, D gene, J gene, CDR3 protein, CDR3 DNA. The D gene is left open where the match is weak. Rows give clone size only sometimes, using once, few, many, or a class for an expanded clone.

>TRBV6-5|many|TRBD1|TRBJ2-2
CASRLQDRDTGELFF
TGTGCCAGCAGGCTACAGGACAGGGACACCGGGGAGCTGTTTTTT
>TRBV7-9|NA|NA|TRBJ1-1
CASSLTNQVHEAFF
TGTGCCAGCAGCTTAACGAACCAGGTTCATGAAGCTTTCTTT
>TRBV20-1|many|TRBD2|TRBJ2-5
CSASTAGTQETQYF
TGCAGTGCTAGCACAGCGGGGACCCAAGAGACCCAGTACTTC
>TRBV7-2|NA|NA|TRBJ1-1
CASSLGFRGETEAFF
TGTGCCAGCAGCTTAGGATTCCGGGGGGAAACTGAAGCTTTCTTT
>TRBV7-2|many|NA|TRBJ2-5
CASSLSSETQYF
TGTGCCAGCAGCTTATCTTCTGAGACCCAGTACTTC
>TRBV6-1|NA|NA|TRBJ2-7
CASSEVEGSGYEQYF
TGTGCCAGCAGTGAAGTAGAGGGCTCTGGGTACGAGCAGTACTTC
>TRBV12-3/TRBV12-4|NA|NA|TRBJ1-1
CASSLRGRDTEAFF
TGTGCCAGCAGTCTAAGGGGGAGGGACACTGAAGCTTTCTTT
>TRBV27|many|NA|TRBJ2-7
CASSGGIEQYF
TGTGCCAGCAGTGGAGGCATAGAGCAGTACTTC
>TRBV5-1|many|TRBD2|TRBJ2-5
CASSKAGTSATQYF
TGCGCCAGCAGTAAAGCAGGGACTAGCGCGACCCAGTACTTC
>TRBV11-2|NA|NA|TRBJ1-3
CASSFHAGVSGNTIYF
TGTGCCAGCAGCTTTCACGCAGGAGTATCTGGAAACACCATATATTTT
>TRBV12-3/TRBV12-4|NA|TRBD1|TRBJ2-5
CASSPWGTGGRKTQYF
TGTGCCAGCAGTCCCTGGGGGACAGGGGGCCGGAAGACCCAGTACTTC
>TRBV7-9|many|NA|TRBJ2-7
CASSFSASFEGGLGGEQYF
TGTGCCAGCAGCTTCAGCGCATCTTTTGAAGGGGGGCTCGGGGGCGAGCAGTACTTC
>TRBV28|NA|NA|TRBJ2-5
CASSLEGNGQETQYF
TGTGCCAGCAGTTTGGAAGGGAATGGGCAAGAGACCCAGTACTTC
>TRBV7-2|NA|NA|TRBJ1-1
CASSAGHSTEAFF
TGTGCCAGCAGCGCGGGACACAGCACTGAAGCTTTCTTT
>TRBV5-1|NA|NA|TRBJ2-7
CASSFGSFYEQYF
TGCGCCAGCAGCTTTGGTAGCTTTTACGAGCAGTACTTC
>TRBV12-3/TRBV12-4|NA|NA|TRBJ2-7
CASTSGWQASSYEQYF
TGTGCCAGCACCTCGGGGTGGCAGGCGTCCTCCTACGAGCAGTACTTC
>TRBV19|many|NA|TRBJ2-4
CASTAENIQYF
TGTGCCAGTACCGCAGAGAACATTCAGTACTTC
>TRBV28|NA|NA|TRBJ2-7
CASSAGPEGVEQYF
TGTGCCAGCAGTGCCGGGCCCGAGGGAGTGGAGCAGTACTTC
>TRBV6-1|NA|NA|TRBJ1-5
CASSEFGGSDQPQHF
TGTGCCAGCAGTGAATTCGGGGGCTCGGATCAGCCCCAGCATTTT
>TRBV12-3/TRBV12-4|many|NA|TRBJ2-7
CASTLASNRHEQYF
TGTGCCAGCACACTGGCGAGTAATCGCCACGAGCAGTACTTC
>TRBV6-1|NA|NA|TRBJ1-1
CASSEKGQLNTEAFF
TGTGCCAGCAGTGAGAAGGGGCAGTTGAACACTGAAGCTTTCTTT
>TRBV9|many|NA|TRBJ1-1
CASSVAGAGIGVHTEAFF
TGTGCCAGCAGCGTAGCAGGGGCAGGCATCGGGGTTCACACTGAAGCTTTCTTT
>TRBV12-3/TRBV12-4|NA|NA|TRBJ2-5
CASSTGGDTQYF
TGTGCCAGCAGTACGGGTGGGGATACCCAGTACTTC
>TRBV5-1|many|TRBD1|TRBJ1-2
CASSLADRVYTF
TGCGCCAGCAGCTTGGCGGACAGGGTCTACACCTTC
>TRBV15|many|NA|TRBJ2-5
CATSPLVSEETQYF
TGTGCCACCAGCCCCCTCGTAAGTGAAGAGACCCAGTACTTC
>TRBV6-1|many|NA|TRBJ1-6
CASSLGGVANSPLHF
TGTGCCAGCAGCCTAGGCGGGGTGGCTAATTCACCCCTCCACTTT
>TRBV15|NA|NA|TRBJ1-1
CATSRDPQALGTEAFF
TGTGCCACCAGCAGAGATCCCCAGGCATTGGGCACTGAAGCTTTCTTT
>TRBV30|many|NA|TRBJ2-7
CAWSRVYEQYF
TGTGCCTGGAGTCGGGTGTACGAGCAGTACTTC
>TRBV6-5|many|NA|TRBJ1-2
CASSRTDRTYGYTF
TGTGCCAGCAGTAGGACCGACAGAACCTATGGCTACACCTTC
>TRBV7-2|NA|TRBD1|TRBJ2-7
CASSLAGTAYEQYF
TGTGCCAGCAGCTTAGCGGGGACAGCCTACGAGCAGTACTTC
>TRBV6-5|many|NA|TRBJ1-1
CASSYSSGELNTEAFF
TGTGCCAGCAGTTACTCCTCCGGAGAACTGAACACTGAAGCTTTCTTT
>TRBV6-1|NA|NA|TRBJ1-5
CASSPGGGLHQPQHF
TGTGCCAGCAGCCCGGGCGGGGGGCTCCATCAGCCCCAGCATTTT
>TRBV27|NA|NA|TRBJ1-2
CASSRLRDTYYGYTF
TGTGCCAGCAGTCGACTCCGGGACACCTACTATGGCTACACCTTC
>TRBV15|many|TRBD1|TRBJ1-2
CATSSATGGGYGYTF
TGTGCCACCAGCTCTGCGACAGGGGGCGGCTATGGCTACACCTTC
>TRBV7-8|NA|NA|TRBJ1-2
CASSQLALAGYTF
TGTGCCAGCAGCCAATTGGCTTTAGCTGGCTACACCTTC
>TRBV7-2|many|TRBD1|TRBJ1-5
CASSGQFGTDQHF
TGTGCCAGCAGCGGCCAGTTTGGGACAGACCAGCATTTT
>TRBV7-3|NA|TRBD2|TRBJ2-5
CASSLTALALAGGETQYF
TGTGCCAGCAGCTTAACGGCTCTTGCACTAGCGGGAGGAGAGACCCAGTACTTC
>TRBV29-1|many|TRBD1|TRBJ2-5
CSVAPGGAETQYF
TGCAGCGTCGCCCCAGGGGGCGCGGAGACCCAGTACTTC
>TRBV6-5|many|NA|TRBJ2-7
CASSSVLYEQYF
TGTGCCAGCAGTTCAGTTCTTTACGAGCAGTACTTC
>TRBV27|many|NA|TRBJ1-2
CASSSGLSSYTF
TGTGCCAGCAGTTCGGGTTTGAGCAGCTACACCTTC